These 25 T cell receptor beta chains were all obtained from the same sample, sequenced in a study of T cell responses to AZD1222 COVID-19 vaccine. The table came from immunoSEQ multiplex PCR; TCRdb's copy has only in-frame clones and leaves some out. Counted here are some 130,000 clones, around 90% occurring once; the ten biggest clones make up approximately 1.5%. The source was peripheral blood, collected on day 0 of AZD1222 vaccination. The receptors here all came from an adult in good health.

With respect to this clone: This CDR3 is also generated by other DNA sequences in the sample. CDR3 amino acids: CASSSTYEQYF. The CDR3 DNA reads TGTGCCAGCAGTTCGACCTACGAGCAGTACTTC. The chain joins TRBV5-5 to TRBJ2-7; D gene ambiguous. Germline V gene lookup returns CDR1 SGHKS and CDR2 YYEKEE (reference sequence). The CDR3 has 11 amino acids. Trimming removed 5 bases from V and 2 bases from J, with 5 bases in between.

V usage is TRBV5-1 and J usage is TRBJ2-5; tentative D call: TRBD2 (6 bases). The germline CDR1 and CDR2 sequences are SGHRS and YFSETQ. Trimming pared 0 bases from V and 4 bases from J, leaving 16 bases between. CDR3 length: 16 amino acids. The CDR3 sequence is CASSLGRDSLVETQYF. The CDR3 DNA is TGCGCCAGCAGCTTGGGAAGGGACTCCTTAGTAGAGACCCAGTACTTC.

The V and J genes are TRBV5-1 and TRBJ1-6; 7 bases match TRBD1. Trimming took 0 bases from V and 6 from J; bases not matched to a gene: 6. The CDR3 sequence is 16 residues long. The germline CDR1 and CDR2 sequences are SGHRS and YFSETQ. This CDR3 is CASSLDSDRANSPLHF. CDR3 DNA sequence: TGCGCCAGCAGCTTGGACTCTGACAGGGCTAATTCACCCCTCCACTTT.

The chain couples TRBV28 to TRBJ2-3; D is perhaps TRBD2 (5 bases). The CDR3 contains 15 residues. V was pared by 6 bases and J by 1 base, with 14 bases between. Germline assignment: CDR1 MDHEN and CDR2 SYDVKM. The CDR3 reads CASSSGGSRTDTQYF. In nucleotides, the CDR3 is TGTGCCAGCAGCTCGGGCGGGTCCCGCACAGATACGCAGTATTTT.

J is TRBJ2-5 and V is TRBV30, with TRBD2 matching 10 bases. Germline CDR1 reads GTSNPN; CDR2 reads SVGIG (reference sequence). V lost 0 bases and J lost 3; bases outside the gene matches: 7. This CDR3 comprises 16 residues. The CDR3 sequence is CAWSVPSGGAKETQYF. The CDR3 nucleotides are TGTGCCTGGAGTGTACCAAGCGGGGGGGCTAAAGAGACCCAGTACTTC.

The V gene is TRBV6-2 or TRBV6-3, the J gene TRBJ2-1; 9 positions match TRBD2. The CDR3 totals 19 residues. CDR1 MNHEY and CDR2 SVGEGT come from the germline V gene. Trimming cost V 0 bases and J 0 bases; bases outside gene matches: 9. CDR3 loop: CASSYSSGGPTSSYNEQFF. CDR3 nucleotides: TGTGCCAGCAGTTACTCTAGCGGGGGACCTACTAGCTCCTACAATGAGCAGTTCTTC.

V and J are TRBV11-3 and TRBJ2-3; 7 bases are a match to TRBD1. The CDR3 consists of 15 residues. The germline CDR1 and CDR2 sequences are SGHNT and YENEEA. J was trimmed by 1 base and V by 5 bases; bases with no gene match: 6. CDR3 DNA: TGTGCCAGCAGCCCAGGGGGACGGGGCACAGATACGCAGTATTTT. It encodes CASSPGGRGTDTQYF.

The CDR3 DNA is TGTGCCAGCACCCCCGACAGGGCGAACACTGAAGCTTTCTTT. It specifies CASTPDRANTEAFF. The J gene is TRBJ1-1, the V gene TRBV6-5, with TRBD1 identical over 7 bases. V lost 7 bases and J lost 1; bases outside the gene matches: 6. The CDR3 has 14 amino acids. The germline V gene encodes CDR1 MNHEY and CDR2 SVGAGI.

The rearrangement links TRBV4-1 to TRBJ1-2, with 9 bases matching TRBD1. With 1 base clipped from V and 1 base from J, the junction kept 10 bases outside the gene matches. This CDR3 is built from 18 residues. Germline CDR1 reads MGHRA; CDR2 reads YSYEKL. CDR3 amino acids: CASSQGSHGTGLNYGYTF. Here the CDR3 DNA reads TGCGCCAGCAGCCAAGGTTCCCACGGGACAGGGCTTAACTATGGCTACACCTTC.

The chain combines TRBV5-1 with TRBJ1-1, with D tentatively TRBD1 (6 bases). Germline-derived CDR1 and CDR2 are SGHRS and YFSETQ. V was pared by 2 bases and J by 5 bases, with 16 bases between. The CDR3 is 15 amino acids. The CDR3 DNA follows: TGCGCCAGCAGCTTTACCGGGACATTTGGGACTGAAGCTTTCTTT. It is translated as CASSFTGTFGTEAFF.

V and J are TRBV4-3 and TRBJ2-2; maybe TRBD2 (6 bases). With 0 bases removed from V and 4 bases from J, the gap between germline ends came to 12 bases. Germline CDR1 LGHNA, CDR2 YSLEER. The CDR3 spans 16 residues. CDR3 sequence reads: CASSQEDLGGTGELFF. The CDR3 coding sequence is TGCGCCAGCAGCCAAGAGGACCTCGGGGGCACCGGGGAGCTGTTTTTT.

The V gene is TRBV19, the J gene TRBJ1-1; 10 bases are a match to TRBD1. This CDR3 is 14 amino acids long. Germline V gene sequence: CDR1 LNHDA, CDR2 SQIVND (reference sequence). Trimming took 9 bases from V and 4 from J; bases not matched to a gene: 8. DNA for the CDR3: TGTGCCAGCGGTAGGACAGGGGGAGGCACTGAAGCTTTCTTT. Protein: CASGRTGGGTEAFF.

The V call is TRBV6-5, the J call TRBJ2-3, with 7 bases lining up with TRBD1. The CDR3 consists of 15 residues. J gave up 2 bases and V 6 bases, and 8 bases lay outside the gene matches. Germline V lookup: CDR1 MNHEY, CDR2 SVGAGI. CDR3 DNA: TGTGCCAGCAGGTCCGGGACAGACTTCACAGATACGCAGTATTTT. This translates into CASRSGTDFTDTQYF.

The chain has TRBV28 and TRBJ2-2; D is possibly TRBD2 (5 bases). Per the germline V gene, CDR1 is MDHEN and CDR2 is SYDVKM. The CDR3 spans 19 residues. Trimming shortened V by 5 bases and J by 3 bases, and 25 bases separated the two germline ends. The CDR3, as DNA: TGTGCCAGCAGTCCGACTATAACCCAATCTCGAGCCTACACCGGGGAGCTGTTTTTT. Translated, it gives CASSPTITQSRAYTGELFF.

V gene TRBV30 combines with J gene TRBJ1-2; 8 bases line up with TRBD1. Germline lookup yields CDR1 GTSNPN and CDR2 SVGIG (reference sequence). The trim removed 2 bases at V and 4 bases at J, leaving 6 bases unmatched. The CDR3 has 14 amino acids. As DNA, the CDR3 is TGTGCCTGGAGTCGACAGGGGTTAAGCTATGGCTACACCTTC. It encodes CAWSRQGLSYGYTF. Variable domain in full (rest from reference TRBV30 and TRBJ1-2): SQTIHQWPATLVQPVGSPLSLECTVEGTSNPNLYWYRQAAGRGLQLLFYSVGIGQISSEVPQNLSASRPQDRQFILSSKKLLLSDSGFYLCAWSRQGLSYGYTFGSGTRLTVV.

V gene TRBV2 combines with J gene TRBJ2-7; 7 bases agree with TRBD1. J lost 3 bases, V lost 4 bases, and 6 bases had no gene match. Germline CDR1 and CDR2: SNHLY and FYNNEI. This CDR3 has 14 amino acids. CDR3: CASSVMTGSYEQYF. The CDR3, as DNA: TGTGCCAGCAGTGTAATGACAGGGAGCTACGAGCAGTACTTC.

The chain employs TRBV21-1 and TRBJ1-2; the table calls TRBD1, which could not be checked here. TRBV21-1 is a documented pseudogene. The CDR3 is made up of 13 amino acids. The CDR3 sequence is CASSKGQTYGYTF. The CDR3 bases are TGTGCCAGCAGCAAAGGACAGACCTATGGCTACACCTTC.

The rearrangement uses TRBV28 and TRBJ1-4; possibly TRBD1 for D (5 bases). V was shortened by 2 bases and J by 7 bases, with 14 bases between the two germline ends. Germline V gene lookup returns CDR1 MDHEN and CDR2 SYDVKM. There are 15 residues in the CDR3. This chain's CDR3 is CASSLGQGGSEKLFF. The CDR3 DNA reads as TGTGCCAGCAGTTTAGGGCAGGGAGGAAGTGAAAAACTGTTTTTT.

V is TRBV7-2 and J is TRBJ1-3; D ambiguous. The CDR3 sequence is 14 residues long. Trimming cost V 1 base and J 4 bases, with 8 bases left between them. The germline V gene encodes CDR1 SGHTA and CDR2 FQGNSA. CDR3 residues: CASSLGPPGNTIYF. In nucleotides, the CDR3 is TGTGCCAGCAGCTTAGGCCCTCCCGGAAACACCATATATTTT.

The chain employs TRBV4-3 and TRBJ1-2; D perhaps matches TRBD1 (5 bases). CDR3 size: 15 residues. Trimming took 0 bases from V and 0 from J, leaving 8 bases between them. Germline V gene lookup returns CDR1 LGHNA and CDR2 YSLEER. CDR3 protein: CASSQDPTANYGYTF. The CDR3, as DNA: TGCGCCAGCAGCCAAGATCCGACAGCTAACTATGGCTACACCTTC.

The CDR3 region is CASSQPLRGSYGYTF. CDR3 coding DNA: TGCGCCAGCAGCCAACCTCTCAGGGGTAGCTATGGCTACACCTTC. The V gene is TRBV4-1, the J gene TRBJ1-2; D possibly corresponds to TRBD1 (6 bases). The V gene's germline CDR1 is MGHRA and CDR2 YSYEKL. The CDR3 sequence is 15 residues long. The V and J ends lost 2 bases and 4 bases respectively, with 14 bases between them.

This clone appeared a single time. The chain carries TRBV5-4 and TRBJ1-3; no clear D gene. Per germline, CDR1 SGHNT and CDR2 YYREEE (reference sequence). V lost 0 bases and J 0 bases, leaving 7 bases between the germline ends. The CDR3 contains 15 residues. The CDR3 bases are TGTGCCAGCAGCTTGGGGGAGCTCTCTGGAAACACCATATATTTT. This translates into CASSLGELSGNTIYF.

V and J are TRBV5-4 and TRBJ1-2; D gene ambiguous. The CDR3 runs to 13 residues. Trimming stripped 2 bases from V and 8 bases from J, with 13 bases between. The germline V gene encodes CDR1 SGHNT and CDR2 YYREEE (reference sequence). As DNA, the CDR3 is TGTGCCAGCAGCTTAAACACGGCTGGGGGCTACACCTTC. This encodes CASSLNTAGGYTF. Full variable domain (outside the CDR3, taken from reference TRBV5-4 and TRBJ1-2): ETGVTQSPTHLIKTRGQQVTLRCSSQSGHNTVSWYQQALGQGPQFIFQYYREEENGRGNFPPRFSGLQFPNYSSELNVNALELDDSALYLCASSLNTAGGYTFGSGTRLTVV.

This clone was seen only a few times. J is TRBJ2-2 and V is TRBV27; 7 bases match TRBD1. Germline V gene sequence: CDR1 MNHEY, CDR2 SMNVEV (reference sequence). This CDR3 spans 15 amino acids. Unmatched junction bases numbered 2, after V lost 4 bases and J lost 0 bases. CDR3 loop: CASSWDSANTGELFF. CDR3 in DNA: TGTGCCAGCAGTTGGGACAGCGCGAACACCGGGGAGCTGTTTTTT.

This rearrangement joins TRBV2 to TRBJ2-1; 10 nucleotides agree with TRBD2. In germline, CDR1 is SNHLY, CDR2 FYNNEI. This CDR3 has 15 residues. V dropped 6 bases and J dropped 10; count of bases not matched to a gene: 12. Written as DNA, the CDR3 is TGTGCCAGCAGGAGGTTGGCTAGCGGGGGCGGAGAGCAGTTCTTC. Translated, it gives CASRRLASGGGEQFF.